Each of the 27 T cell receptor beta chains below was sequenced from the same sample in a study of blood T cell repertoires in COVID-19. TCRdb's table, derived via immunoSEQ multiplex PCR, lists solely in-frame clones and lacks some. The sample records about 160,000 clones, roughly 80% being singletons. Material: peripheral blood. The receptors come from a man between 60 and 70 years old with acute or convalescent COVID-19.

The chain joins TRBV6-2 or TRBV6-3 to TRBJ1-5; D possibly corresponds to TRBD1 (5 bases). Trimming shortened V by 6 bases and J by 2 bases, and 14 bases separated the two germline ends. Germline CDR1 is MNHEY and CDR2 is SVGEGT. The CDR3 contains 15 residues. CDR3: CASSSGFSGNQPQHF. DNA of the CDR3: TGTGCCAGCAGCTCAGGGTTTTCAGGCAATCAGCCCCAGCATTTT.

This chain joins TRBV2 and TRBJ2-3; TRBD1 matches 9 bases. The CDR3 runs to 16 residues. J gave up 2 bases and V 6 bases, and 9 bases lay outside the gene matches. Germline values: CDR1 SNHLY, CDR2 FYNNEI. CDR3 loop: CASRTGTGLVTDTQYF. The CDR3 DNA reads TGTGCCAGCAGAACCGGGACAGGGCTCGTCACAGATACGCAGTATTTT.

The chain recombines TRBV13 with TRBJ2-1; 8 nucleotides agree with TRBD1. V trimming: 4 bases; J trimming: 3 bases; junction bases outside the gene matches: 5. Germline lookup yields CDR1 PRHDT and CDR2 FYEKMQ (reference sequence). This CDR3 region has 15 residues. The CDR3 DNA is TGTGCCAGCAGCTCCCGGGACAGGAGCTACAATGAGCAGTTCTTC. This encodes CASSSRDRSYNEQFF.

The chain is built from TRBV27 and TRBJ2-7, with D unclear. The V end was cut by 5 bases, the J end by 3 bases, with 14 bases between. Germline V CDR1 and CDR2: MNHEY, SMNVEV (reference sequence). This CDR3 is 14 amino acids long. CDR3 protein: CASSDDTTYYEQYF. Here the CDR3 DNA reads TGTGCCAGCAGTGATGACACAACCTACTACGAGCAGTACTTC.

The gene calls are TRBV6-1 and TRBJ1-1; possible D gene TRBD1, 6 bases. Germline V gene data show CDR1 as MNHNS and CDR2 as SASEGT. Trimming removed 2 bases from V and 0 bases from J, with 10 bases in between. The CDR3 runs to 15 residues. The CDR3 DNA follows: TGTGCCAGCAGTGAATTCCGACAGGTGAACACTGAAGCTTTCTTT. It is translated as CASSEFRQVNTEAFF.

The chain carries TRBV6-2 or TRBV6-3 and TRBJ2-5, with D perhaps TRBD2 (6 bases). The CDR3 sequence is 14 residues long. CDR1 is MNHEY, CDR2 SVGEGT, per germline. With 6 bases removed from V and 2 bases from J, the gap between germline ends came to 13 bases. The CDR3 sequence: CASSLGGLQETQYF. The CDR3 nucleotides read TGTGCCAGCAGCCTGGGGGGACTGCAAGAGACCCAGTACTTC.

V usage is TRBV9 and J usage is TRBJ2-7; perhaps TRBD1 as D (5 bases). Germline-derived CDR1 and CDR2 are SGDLS and YYNGEE. This CDR3 is built from 15 residues. Trimming took off 0 bases at V and 3 bases at J, with 13 bases between the two ends. CDR3 region: CASSVGVGAGYEQYF. The DNA of the CDR3 is TGTGCCAGCAGCGTAGGGGTTGGGGCAGGCTACGAGCAGTACTTC.

This sequence joins TRBV7-3 and TRBJ1-2, with unresolved D. Germline loops: CDR1 SGHTA, CDR2 FQGTGA. Trimming stripped 5 bases from V and 4 bases from J, with 14 bases between. This CDR3 contains 14 residues. The CDR3 is CASSPEGSPYGYTF. Written as DNA, the CDR3 is TGTGCCAGCAGCCCCGAGGGCAGCCCCTATGGCTACACCTTC.

The chain is built from TRBV6-5 and TRBJ2-2; 10 bases line up with TRBD1. The CDR3 has 15 amino acids. Germline trimming cut 4 bases from V and 8 bases from J; bases unmatched to any gene: 7. Germline V gives CDR1 MNHEY, CDR2 SVGAGI. The CDR3 protein is CASSSDRGRVGELFF. The CDR3 region has the DNA TGTGCCAGCAGTTCCGACAGGGGGCGCGTAGGGGAGCTGTTTTTT.

The chain joins TRBV11-3 to TRBJ2-5, with TRBD2 identical over 10 bases. Germline V lookup: CDR1 SGHNT, CDR2 YENEEA. The V and J ends lost 4 bases and 4 bases, in that order; junction bases with no gene match: 12. CDR3 length equals 17 residues. The CDR3 loop is CASSSGLAGGPTETQYF. DNA of the CDR3: TGTGCCAGCAGCTCCGGGTTAGCGGGGGGACCCACAGAGACCCAGTACTTC.

The V call is TRBV12-5, the J call TRBJ1-2, with 8 bases aligning to TRBD1. With V trimmed by 6 bases and J by 7 bases, 13 bases remained unmatched. This CDR3 is built from 15 residues. CDR1 and CDR2 from the germline V gene are LGHNT and FRNRAP. The CDR3: CASGQPNGQGSGYTF. The CDR3, as DNA: TGTGCTAGTGGGCAACCAAATGGACAGGGCTCTGGCTACACCTTC.

The chain links TRBV18 to TRBJ1-2; 9 bases map to TRBD1. Germline trimming cut 6 bases from V and 5 bases from J; bases unmatched to any gene: 13. CDR3 length equals 16 residues. CDR1 and CDR2 (germline): KGHSH, LQKENI. The CDR3 spells CASSSTTGGPLYGYTF. In DNA form, the CDR3 reads TGTGCCAGCTCGTCTACTACAGGGGGCCCATTATATGGCTACACCTTC.

There are a few counts of this clone. This rearrangement joins TRBV5-1 to TRBJ1-1, with 7 bases identical to TRBD1. Germline CDR1 is SGHRS and CDR2 is YFSETQ. This CDR3 has 15 amino acids. V shed 4 bases, J shed 5 bases, and the junction held 11 bases outside the gene matches. The CDR3 sequence: CASSPGTLTGTEAFF. CDR3 DNA sequence: TGCGCCAGCAGCCCCGGGACGCTGACAGGGACTGAAGCTTTCTTT.

V gene TRBV11-2 combines with J gene TRBJ2-3; TRBD1 aligns across 8 bases. The CDR3 is made up of 12 amino acids. The germline CDR1 and CDR2 sequences are SGHAT and FQNNGV. Losses at the gene ends were 5 bases for V and 7 bases for J; bases not matched to a gene: 2. The CDR3 here is CASSRTGYTQYF. In nucleotides, the CDR3 is TGTGCCAGCAGCCGGACAGGGTATACGCAGTATTTT.

This clone has more than one count but fewer than ten. This rearrangement joins TRBV5-4 to TRBJ2-7; possible D gene TRBD2, 7 bases. The CDR3 covers 14 residues. Germline V gene sequence: CDR1 SGHNT, CDR2 YYREEE (reference sequence). V was shortened by 2 bases and J by 6 bases, with 15 bases between the two germline ends. The CDR3 reads CASSLSGGAFEQYF. DNA for the CDR3: TGTGCCAGCAGCTTAAGTGGGGGGGCCTTCGAGCAGTACTTC.

The chain joins TRBV9 to TRBJ2-5; possibly TRBD2 for D (5 bases). Per the germline V gene, CDR1 is SGDLS and CDR2 is YYNGEE. V was pared by 0 bases and J by 5 bases, with 14 bases between. This CDR3 is built from 15 residues. In nucleotides, the CDR3 is TGTGCCAGCAGCGTAGAAGGCTACCGGAGGGAGACCCAGTACTTC. Its translation: CASSVEGYRRETQYF.

The V gene is TRBV5-1, the J gene TRBJ1-2; no clear D gene. Trimming pared 5 bases from V and 2 bases from J, leaving 13 bases between. The CDR3 length is 14 residues. The germline CDR1 and CDR2 sequences are SGHRS and YFSETQ. In nucleotides, the CDR3 is TGCGCCAGCAGTGTTACGCAACTCAACTATGGCTACACCTTC. As protein: CASSVTQLNYGYTF.

The rearrangement uses TRBV6-2 or TRBV6-3 and TRBJ1-1; D gene unclear. Deletions cut 0 bases from V and 0 bases from J, with 8 bases between. The germline V gene encodes CDR1 MNHEY and CDR2 SVGEGT. This CDR3 contains 15 residues. The CDR3 sequence is CASSYSESLNTEAFF. CDR3 nucleotide sequence: TGTGCCAGCAGTTACTCGGAGTCCCTGAACACTGAAGCTTTCTTT.

In its sample, this clone was seen once. This rearrangement joins TRBV7-2 to TRBJ1-2; D is ambiguous. This CDR3 region has 13 residues. CDR1 is SGHTA and CDR2 is FQGNSA in the germline V gene. V shed 4 bases and J shed 7 bases, with 13 bases lying between them. The CDR3 spells CASSSVAGRGYTF. The CDR3, as DNA: TGTGCCAGCAGCTCGGTGGCAGGTCGTGGCTACACCTTC. Based on the CDR3 plus reference TRBV7-2 and TRBJ1-2, the full variable domain is GAGVSQSPSNKVTEKGKDVELRCDPISGHTALYWYRQSLGQGLEFLIYFQGNSAPDKSGLPSDRFSAERTGGSVSTLTIQRTQQEDSAVYLCASSSVAGRGYTFGSGTRLTVV.

The chain links TRBV29-1 to TRBJ1-2; tentatively, D is TRBD1 (5 bases). This CDR3 has 14 amino acids. V was clipped by 3 bases and J by 2 bases, with 13 bases between them. CDR1 is SQVTM, CDR2 ANQGSEA, per germline. Here the CDR3 reads CSVDPSRENYGYTF. CDR3 DNA sequence: TGCAGCGTTGACCCCTCCAGGGAAAACTATGGCTACACCTTC.

J is TRBJ2-3 and V is TRBV15; possibly TRBD1 for D (6 bases). The CDR3 has 17 amino acids. Germline CDR1 and CDR2: LNHNV and YYDKDF (reference sequence). Trimming pared 3 bases from V and 0 bases from J, leaving 16 bases between. CDR3 nucleotide sequence: TGTGCCACCAGCAGGACAGGAGGTTTTACTAGCACAGATACGCAGTATTTT. Translated, it gives CATSRTGGFTSTDTQYF. The full variable domain, rest sourced from reference TRBV15 and TRBJ2-3, is DAMVIQNPRYQVTQFGKPVTLSCSQTLNHNVMYWYQQKSSQAPKLLFHYYDKDFNNEADTPDNFQSRRPNTSFCFLDIRSPGLGDTAMYLCATSRTGGFTSTDTQYFGPGTRLTVL.

The chain links TRBV2 to TRBJ2-7, with 10 bases lining up with TRBD2. The CDR3 is 15 amino acids. CDR1 is SNHLY, CDR2 FYNNEI, per germline. Trimming removed 2 bases from V and 1 base from J; junction bases left unmatched: 2. CDR3 bases: TGTGCCAGCAGTGAACTAGCGGGGGCTTCCTACGAGCAGTACTTC. Amino acids: CASSELAGASYEQYF.

Only a few counts were recorded for this clone. V usage is TRBV27 and J usage is TRBJ2-5, with D perhaps matching TRBD2 (6 bases). This CDR3 is 14 amino acids long. Looked up from germline, CDR1 is MNHEY and CDR2 is SMNVEV (reference sequence). Trimming cost V 2 bases and J 5 bases, with 12 bases left between them. Here the CDR3 reads CASSLMGGKETQYF. Written as DNA, the CDR3 is TGTGCCAGCAGTTTAATGGGGGGAAAGGAGACCCAGTACTTC.

This clone showed up just once. This chain links TRBV7-9 with TRBJ2-3, with D possibly being TRBD1 (6 bases). The CDR3 is 16 amino acids. Looked up from germline, CDR1 is SEHNR and CDR2 is FQNEAQ (reference sequence). V lost 5 bases to trimming and J lost 6 bases, with 21 bases between them. For the CDR3, the DNA is TGTGCCAGCAGCCCGCCGACAGGCCTTATGCACGATACGCAGTATTTT. Its translation is CASSPPTGLMHDTQYF.

The gene calls are TRBV5-4 and TRBJ2-5; no definite D call. The CDR3 is made up of 13 amino acids. Germline assignment: CDR1 SGHNT and CDR2 YYREEE (reference sequence). Trimming stripped 4 bases from V and 5 bases from J, with 12 bases between. This CDR3 is CASSLKHLETQYF. In DNA form, the CDR3 reads TGTGCCAGCAGCCTGAAACACCTGGAGACCCAGTACTTC.

The chain uses TRBV9 and TRBJ2-7; the D gene is possibly TRBD2 (6 bases). The V end was cut by 3 bases, the J end by 4 bases, with 17 bases between. This CDR3 comprises 15 residues. From germline, CDR1 is SGDLS and CDR2 YYNGEE. The CDR3: CASSASSASQYEQYF. The CDR3 nucleotides read TGTGCCAGCAGCGCCTCTAGCGCGAGCCAATACGAGCAGTACTTC.

The genes are TRBV4-1 and TRBJ1-3, with 7 bases that match TRBD1. The ends lost 4 bases at V and 1 base at J; junction bases unmatched: 7. The CDR3 covers 16 residues. Looked up from germline, CDR1 is MGHRA and CDR2 is YSYEKL. CDR3 DNA sequence: TGCGCCAGCAGCCCCGTCCCACAGGGGTCTGGAAACACCATATATTTT. It encodes CASSPVPQGSGNTIYF.